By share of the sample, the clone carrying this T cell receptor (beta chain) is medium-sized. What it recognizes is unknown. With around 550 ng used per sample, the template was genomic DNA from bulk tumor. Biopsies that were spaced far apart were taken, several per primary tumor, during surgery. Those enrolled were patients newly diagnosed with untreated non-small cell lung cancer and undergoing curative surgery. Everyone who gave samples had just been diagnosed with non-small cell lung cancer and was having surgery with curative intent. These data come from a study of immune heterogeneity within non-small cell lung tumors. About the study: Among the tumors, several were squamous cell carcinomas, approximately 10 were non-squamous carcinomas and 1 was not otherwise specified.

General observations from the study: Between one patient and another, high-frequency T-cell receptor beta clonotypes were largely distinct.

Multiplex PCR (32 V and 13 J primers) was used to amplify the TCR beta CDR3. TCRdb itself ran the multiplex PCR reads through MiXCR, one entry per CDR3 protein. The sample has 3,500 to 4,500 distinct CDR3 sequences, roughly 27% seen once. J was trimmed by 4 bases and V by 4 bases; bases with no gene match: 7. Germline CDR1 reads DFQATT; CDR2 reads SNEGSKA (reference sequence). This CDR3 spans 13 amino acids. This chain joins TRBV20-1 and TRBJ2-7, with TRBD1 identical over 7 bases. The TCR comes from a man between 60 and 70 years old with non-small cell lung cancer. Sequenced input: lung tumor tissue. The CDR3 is CSANRGRAYEQYF. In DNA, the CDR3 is TGCAGTGCTAACAGGGGAAGGGCATACGAGCAGTACTTC.